The sequence of this T cell receptor beta chain was determined in a study of cytomegalovirus exposure and HLA in healthy donors (dated by TCRdb to 2017 to 2019). As for the study more broadly: According to an earlier analysis of a few hundred of the donors, 200 million or so T cells yielded over 100 million unique TCR beta sequences and approximately 300 Gb of sequence data. An early release that covered some 630 HLA-typed donors contained approximately 300 gigabases of sequencing data and 65 million to 100 million unique TCR sequences. Among the approximately 420 genotyped donors, approximately 81% belonged to the genetic ancestry cluster associated with self-reported Caucasian donors. The study was designed to test whether signatures of past pathogen exposure could be identified by cataloging public T cell receptors. The study used immunosequencing to profile the T cell repertoires of more than 650 subjects and linked those repertoires to cytomegalovirus serostatus. A separate validation cohort of approximately 130 different subjects was used in addition to the approximately 640-subject first cohort. To predict cytomegalovirus infection status, the study combined high-throughput TCR immunosequencing, statistical association of individual TCRs with disease status, and machine learning. To study patterns of TCR occurrence, a later analysis re-analyzed previously published TCR beta repertoires from 700 or so donors and added high-resolution HLA genotyping. In the later analysis, no new phenotypic data were used to find candidate immune exposures; instead, reliance was placed on TCR beta sequences and their occurrence across donors. An earlier analysis of approximately 640 of the donors applied high-throughput TCR beta sequencing to assess whether each TCR beta V gene segment acted as functional or pseudogenic. Alongside the repertoire data, information on donor age, sex, ethnicity and CMV serostatus was compiled. A later genetic analysis used genome-wide SNP genotypes for about three fifths of the 666 donors, treating that subset as a discovery cohort. All discovery cohort repertoires had been generated on a single sequencing platform. Both class I and class II loci were covered by HLA typing, at four-digit resolution. The number of donors typed differed by locus, with roughly 620-640 for A, B, C, DRB1 and DQB1, more than 500 for DQA1, under 610 for DPA1, and 400 to 490 for DPB1. Because of strong linkage in the cohort, five DR-DQ haplotypes were treated as single units for association and clustering. Among about 360 genotyped donors of the cohort, an average of approximately 240,000 unique TCR beta nucleotide sequences were sequenced per donor, 15% to 20% of them non-productive.

Worth noting for this clone: Its antigen remains unidentified. No base quality information exists; no much larger clone differs at one position.

Sequences SGHRS (CDR1) and YFSETQ (CDR2) are obtained from the germline V gene. The CDR3, from cysteine to phenylalanine, totals 14 residues. This entry keeps only the CDR3 DNA: 42 bases, framed from base 1. V loses 4 bases at its end and J loses 6 bases; junction bases beyond the gene matches: 6. The library was built by means of the immunoSEQ multiplex PCR assay. A mixture of 60 forward primers for TCR Vbeta segments and 13 reverse primers for TCR Jbeta segments was used in the multiplex PCR. The CDR3 region of rearranged TCR beta genes was amplified from genomic DNA by a multiplex PCR assay. The amplified TCR beta libraries were sequenced on the Illumina HiSeq System as 87-base-pair reads. From the authors' description of their analysis: Across the 670 or so repertoires, a later analysis counted approximately 75 million unique TCR beta chains, around 11 million of which were shared by at least two donors. Raw reads were error-corrected and collapsed into unique sequences with a nearest-neighbor algorithm that merged closely related sequences to remove PCR and sequencing errors. V, D and J gene segments were assigned by aligning CDR3 sequences to IMGT reference sequences. For a sequence to be retained, at least a six-nucleotide match to both a V gene segment and a J gene segment was required. A rearrangement was called productive if the CDR3 had no stop codons and remained in frame with V and J, and every other rearrangement was called non-productive. Following IMGT convention, CDR3 was defined as the stretch from the second conserved V-encoded cysteine to the conserved J-encoded phenylalanine. The earlier analysis of about 590 of the donors excluded sequences that lacked an unambiguous match to a single V gene segment. An earlier analysis of fewer than 750 of the donors classified V segments as functional when productive rearrangements were above 56.7% and as segregating when the standard deviation between donors was above 5%. To diagnose cytomegalovirus status from the catalog of TCR beta chain sequences, a statistical classification framework was built. In a later analysis, TCR nucleotide sequences were compared against IMGT/GENE-DB human TR gene sequences so that V and J genes could be assigned. The TCRdist pipeline was used in a later analysis to assign CDR3 sequences and most-parsimonious VDJ recombination scenarios. In a later analysis, each TCR beta chain was defined by its CDR3 amino acid sequence together with its V-gene family, and reads without a unique V-gene family were excluded. In a later analysis, fewer than 650 highly shared, low-generation-probability nucleotide sequences were removed to address suspected cross-contamination and a sequencing artifact. A later analysis calculated a clonal expansion index for each public chain from normalized within-repertoire ranks of inferred template counts. In a later analysis, generation probabilities were computed using a VDJ recombination model fitted to out-of-frame rearrangements, and the results were checked against IGoR. In a later analysis, TCR-TCR, TCR-HLA and TCR-CMV co-occurrence was scored with hypergeometric tests, and a repertoire-size bias correction was applied to TCR pairs. To estimate false discovery rates, a later analysis permuted the HLA or CMV assignments 20 times. A later analysis grouped co-occurring TCRs with DBSCAN, adding TCRdist sequence similarity when clustering within HLA-allele-positive subsets. For co-occurrence clustering, repertoires with fewer than 30,000 or more than 120,000 public chains were excluded, along with five or six repertoires with anomalous nucleotide sharing. The table comes from immuneACCESS by way of TCRdb, which keeps in-frame sequences with V and J called. Part of the clones is missing from these tables; in studies checked, under half for an unresolved V gene and the rest for unknown reasons. That table is the source of V, J and clone size, and D and trimming were worked out from the DNA. Here the sample has roughly 120,000 clones; roughly four fifths occur a single time. Around 11% of the sample is in the top ten clones.

The paper as a whole reports these results and caveats: A later analysis found that TCR association rates varied across HLA loci, with DRB1 alleles showing the most associated TCRs and HLA-C alleles the fewest. CMV serostatus was the only immune exposure information available for the cohort. The classifier was reported to diagnose cytomegalovirus status with high specificity and sensitivity in both the original cohort and the validation cohort. In vitro tests confirmed that a few of the cytomegalovirus-associated TCR beta chains recognize cytomegalovirus antigens. At a false discovery rate of 0.05, a later analysis linked under 20,000 TCR beta sequences to specific HLA alleles. An association between a missense DCLRE1C variant and V-gene and J-gene trimming of TCR beta chains was found in a later genetic analysis and replicated in an independent cohort. A total of fewer than 200 TCR beta chains were listed by the study as associated with cytomegalovirus. In an earlier analysis of approximately 590 of the donors, most TCR beta V segments appeared in productive rearrangements about 87% or about 30% of the time, broadly matching IMGT annotations. According to a later analysis, parvovirus B19, influenza, CMV and Epstein-Barr virus appeared linked to several top co-occurrence clusters. A cluster of highly shared sequence variants was judged likely to be a technical artifact of the sequencing pipeline. Compared with the roughly 720-donor mean, donors in an Asian-associated ancestry cluster had fewer N-insertions in productive TCRs, according to a later genetic analysis. The authors suggested that the approach could potentially be generalized to other disease states and immunological phenotypes. In a later analysis, HLA-associated TCR beta chains were found to be more clonally expanded and to have lower generation probabilities than equally common non-associated chains. A further reported finding was that TCR beta sequences accurately predicted the HLA-A and HLA-B alleles for most subjects in the first cohort. The 87-base-pair reads could not distinguish some IMGT-functional V segments, including TRBV6-2 and TRBV6-3, so those segments were excluded. In this cohort, only TCR beta chains were sequenced, and detectable features were limited by the absence of alpha or paired-chain data. Most CMV-associated TCR beta chains appeared to be HLA-restricted in a later analysis, and the HLA associations seemed to be driven largely by CMV exposure. Because some donors lacked HLA typing at each locus, the association tests relied only on the typed subset. Most TCR sequences were observed very rarely across donors, whereas some public TCRs were present in many individuals. Because counts were too low, seventeen rarely observed V segments, including chromosome 9 orphons, were excluded from the earlier analysis of roughly 580 of the donors. Sequencing depth was assumed to be roughly uniform across donors in the presence/absence analyses, though that assumption may not hold. Linkage disequilibrium might explain the correlated functional status among segregating V segments, but an unknown experimental factor could not be ruled out. Assigning TCR associations to individual alleles was difficult when HLA alleles, especially DR and DQ, strongly co-occurred.

The cohort comprised around 690 healthy bone marrow donors. Cohort members were all nominally healthy when sampled, although unrecorded immune exposures were likely present. The donor tested CMV seropositive and was one of the 289 seropositive cohort members. A peripheral blood sample was collected from each donor, and TCR beta sequencing was performed on peripheral blood mononuclear cells. Genomic DNA was extracted from the blood cell samples with the Qiagen DNeasy Blood Extraction Kit. The sequenced sample consisted of PBMCs. This TCR derives from a male donor in good health and CMV-seropositive. The chain employs TRBV5-1 and TRBJ2-5, with 10 bases aligning to TRBD2. The CDR3 sequence is CASSPGTSEKTQYF. The nucleotide sequence reads as follows: TGCGCCAGCAGCCCCGGGACTAGCGAAAAGACCCAGTACTTC.